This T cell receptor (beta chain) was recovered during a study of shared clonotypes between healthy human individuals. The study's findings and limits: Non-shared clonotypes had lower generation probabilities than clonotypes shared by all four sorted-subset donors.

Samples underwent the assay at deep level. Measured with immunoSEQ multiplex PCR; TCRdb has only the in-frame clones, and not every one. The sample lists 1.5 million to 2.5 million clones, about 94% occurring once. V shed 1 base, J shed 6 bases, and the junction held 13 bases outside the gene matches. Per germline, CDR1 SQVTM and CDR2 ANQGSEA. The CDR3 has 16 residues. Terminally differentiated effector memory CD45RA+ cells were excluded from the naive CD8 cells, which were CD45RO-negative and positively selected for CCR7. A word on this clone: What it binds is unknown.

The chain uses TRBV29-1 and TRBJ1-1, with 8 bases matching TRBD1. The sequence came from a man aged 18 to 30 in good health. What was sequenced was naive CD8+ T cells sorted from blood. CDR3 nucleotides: TGCAGCGTTGAAGGTTTCGGGGCAGGGGGCGTCGCTGAAGCTTTCTTT. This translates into CSVEGFGAGGVAEAFF.